The 32 T cell receptor beta chains presented below share a single source sample, sequenced in a study of cytomegalovirus exposure and HLA in healthy donors. Here immunoSEQ multiplex PCR was the method, and the copy in TCRdb shows in-frame clones only, minus some. The repertoire consists of fewer than 200,000 clones, with less than 85% occurring once and the leading ten covering approximately 15%. Sequencing was performed on PBMCs. The receptors come from a man between 18 and 35 years old in good health and CMV-seropositive.

The chain couples TRBV5-1 to TRBJ2-7, with TRBD1 identical over 8 bases. Germline CDR1 SGHRS, CDR2 YFSETQ. J lost 4 bases, V lost 4 bases, and 10 bases had no gene match. This CDR3 contains 15 residues. CDR3 sequence (DNA): TGCGCCAGCAGCGCCACCCAGGGGGCATCTTACGAGCAGTACTTC. Its translation is CASSATQGASYEQYF.

V usage is TRBV6-4 and J usage is TRBJ2-6; 7 positions match TRBD2. CDR1 and CDR2 (germline): MRHNA, SNTAGT. The CDR3 totals 16 residues. The V and J ends lost 4 bases and 0 bases, in that order; junction bases with no gene match: 3. The CDR3 bases are TGTGCCAGCAGTGCTAGCGGAGGCTCTGGGGCCAACGTCCTGACTTTC. Translating it yields CASSASGGSGANVLTF.

This clone has a handful of counts. This chain connects TRBV14 to TRBJ1-2; TRBD1 is a possible D gene (5 bases). V was shortened by 3 bases and J by 6 bases, with 11 bases between the two germline ends. CDR1 is SGHDN and CDR2 is FVKESK in the germline V gene. The CDR3 is 13 amino acids. CDR3 bases: TGTGCCAGCAGCCACTGGGGCGGCGATGGCTACACCTTC. It translates to CASSHWGGDGYTF.

This sequence joins TRBV27 and TRBJ2-2, with 9 bases aligning to TRBD1. CDR1 MNHEY and CDR2 SMNVEV come from the germline V gene (reference sequence). The length of the CDR3 is 13 residues. J was trimmed by 13 bases and V by 3 bases; bases with no gene match: 6. The CDR3 region has the DNA TGTGCCAGCAGTTTTCCGGGGACAGGGCGGCTGTTTTTT. Amino acid sequence: CASSFPGTGRLFF.

The rearrangement links TRBV18 to TRBJ2-1; 7 bases match TRBD2. Per the germline V gene, CDR1 is KGHSH and CDR2 is LQKENI. V shed 3 bases and J 3 bases; nucleotides not matched to a gene: 2. The CDR3 spans 14 residues. DNA of the CDR3: TGTGCCAGCTCACCCAGCGGGAACTACAATGAGCAGTTCTTC. This encodes CASSPSGNYNEQFF.

The chain employs TRBV28 and TRBJ1-3; 9 bases line up with TRBD1. This CDR3 has 15 residues. Germline-derived CDR1 and CDR2 are MDHEN and SYDVKM. Trimming at V came to 6 bases and at J to 1 base, leaving 4 bases not matched to a gene. The CDR3 DNA sequence: TGTGCCAGCAGCCGAGGGACAGGGTCTGGAAACACCATATATTTT. It is translated as CASSRGTGSGNTIYF.

The chain combines TRBV4-1 with TRBJ2-4; 7 bases fit TRBD2. V shed 1 base, J shed 7 bases, and the junction held 7 bases outside the gene matches. The CDR3 runs 15 residues. CDR1 and CDR2 (germline): MGHRA, YSYEKL. CDR3 region: CASSQGLGRENIQYF. The CDR3 DNA reads TGCGCCAGCAGCCAAGGTCTGGGGCGGGAGAACATTCAGTACTTC.

The rearrangement links TRBV6-6 to TRBJ2-7, with 8 bases aligning to TRBD2. The CDR3 is 15 amino acids. Germline V gene lookup returns CDR1 MNHNY and CDR2 SVGAGI (reference sequence). The junction had 8 bases not matched to a gene; V was cut back by 6 bases and J by 1 base. CDR3 sequence reads: CASSLLGTSSYEQYF. CDR3 sequence (DNA): TGTGCCAGCAGCTTACTCGGGACTAGTTCCTACGAGCAGTACTTC.

The V and J genes are TRBV4-1 and TRBJ2-7; 13 bases are a match to TRBD2. The CDR3 has 15 residues. CDR1 and CDR2 (germline): MGHRA, YSYEKL. Trimming removed 3 bases from V and 3 bases from J; junction bases left unmatched: 2. The CDR3 here is CASSQGLAGYYEQYF. In nucleotides, the CDR3 is TGCGCCAGCAGCCAGGGACTAGCGGGGTACTACGAGCAGTACTTC.

This chain connects TRBV27 to TRBJ2-5, with a weak D call TRBD1 (6 bases). Between the trimmed V and J ends, which lost 10 bases and 5 bases, there was a span of 14 bases. Looked up from germline, CDR1 is MNHEY and CDR2 is SMNVEV (reference sequence). The CDR3 loop spans 12 amino acids. For the CDR3, the DNA is TGTGCCACCAGGGGTTGGGCTGAGACCCAGTACTTC. It translates to CATRGWAETQYF.

This rearrangement joins TRBV27 to TRBJ2-7; the D gene is possibly TRBD1 (5 bases). CDR1 is MNHEY and CDR2 is SMNVEV in the germline V gene (reference sequence). The CDR3 has 13 residues. V was clipped by 2 bases and J by 3 bases, with 8 bases between them. The CDR3 coding sequence is TGTGCCAGCAGTTTAGGACACAACTACGAGCAGTACTTC. Amino acid sequence: CASSLGHNYEQYF.

The V call is TRBV5-1, the J call TRBJ1-1, with a possible D match to TRBD1 (6 bases). Between the trimmed V and J ends, which lost 4 bases and 4 bases, there was a span of 20 bases. Germline loops: CDR1 SGHRS, CDR2 YFSETQ. CDR3 size: 16 residues. CDR3 DNA: TGCGCCAGCAGCCCAAACCCGGACAGTAACCCCACTGAAGCTTTCTTT. Protein product: CASSPNPDSNPTEAFF.

The chain joins TRBV6-1 to TRBJ1-2, with D hard to call. CDR1 is MNHNS, CDR2 SASEGT, per germline. This CDR3 comprises 13 residues. The ends were cut back, 8 bases at V and 0 bases at J, with 10 bases in the middle. This chain's CDR3 is CASLWQTNYGYTF. The CDR3 DNA follows: TGTGCCAGCCTGTGGCAGACTAACTATGGCTACACCTTC.

This clone was recorded many times. The chain recombines TRBV9 with TRBJ2-2; 8 bases are shared with TRBD2. CDR3 size: 15 residues. CDR1 is SGDLS, CDR2 YYNGEE, per germline. The V and J ends lost 3 bases and 1 base, in that order; junction bases with no gene match: 2. The chain's CDR3 is CASSGGLGNTGELFF. The CDR3 DNA follows: TGTGCCAGCAGCGGGGGACTAGGGAACACCGGGGAGCTGTTTTTT. Full variable domain (outside the CDR3, taken from reference TRBV9 and TRBJ2-2): DSGVTQTPKHLITATGQRVTLRCSPRSGDLSVYWYQQSLDQGLQFLIQYYNGEERAKGNILERFSAQQFPDLHSELNLSSLELGDSALYFCASSGGLGNTGELFFGEGSRLTVL.

The chain combines TRBV18 with TRBJ1-5, with D unresolved. Between the trimmed V and J ends, which lost 4 bases and 0 bases, there was a span of 13 bases. This CDR3 has 16 amino acids. Germline lookup yields CDR1 KGHSH and CDR2 LQKENI. CDR3: CASSLSGAGSNQPQHF. CDR3 nucleotide sequence: TGTGCCAGCTCACTCTCAGGCGCGGGTAGCAATCAGCCCCAGCATTTT.

The J gene is TRBJ2-6, the V gene TRBV4-1; the D gene is possibly TRBD2 (7 bases). The CDR3 is 17 residues long. Germline V gene lookup returns CDR1 MGHRA and CDR2 YSYEKL. Trimming removed 0 bases from V and 1 base from J, with 10 bases in between. CDR3 region: CASSQEGGGSGANVLTF. The CDR3 DNA reads as TGCGCCAGCAGCCAAGAGGGAGGGGGTTCTGGGGCCAACGTCCTGACTTTC.

The V call is TRBV4-2, the J call TRBJ2-5; 8 bases line up with TRBD2. Unmatched junction bases numbered 8, after V lost 0 bases and J lost 5 bases. Germline-derived CDR1 and CDR2 are LGHNA and YNFKEQ. The CDR3 runs 16 residues. CDR3 protein: CASSQDPAGGMETQYF. CDR3 bases: TGTGCCAGCAGCCAAGATCCCGCGGGGGGTATGGAGACCCAGTACTTC.

V usage is TRBV7-5 and J usage is TRBJ1-2. TRBV7-5 is a pseudogene locus. The CDR3 loop spans 17 amino acids. CDR3 loop: CARSLGGGTRTNYGYTF. The CDR3 DNA reads TGTGCCAGAAGCCTCGGGGGTGGCACCCGGACAAACTATGGCTACACCTTC.

The table lists this clone with a count of one. The chain employs TRBV7-2 and TRBJ2-1; a weak D match, TRBD2 (6 bases). This CDR3 contains 13 residues. The germline V gene has CDR1 SGHTA and CDR2 FQGNSA. V gave up 0 bases and J gave up 6 bases, with 6 bases separating them. The CDR3 bases are TGTGCCAGCAGCTTAGCGGGACTCAATGAGCAGTTCTTC. The encoded protein is CASSLAGLNEQFF. The full variable domain, with the rest looked up from reference TRBV7-2 and TRBJ2-1, is GAGVSQSPSNKVTEKGKDVELRCDPISGHTALYWYRQSLGQGLEFLIYFQGNSAPDKSGLPSDRFSAERTGGSVSTLTIQRTQQEDSAVYLCASSLAGLNEQFFGPGTRLTVL.

V is TRBV4-1 and J is TRBJ2-7, with D tentatively TRBD1 (6 bases). Germline values: CDR1 MGHRA, CDR2 YSYEKL. V gave up 4 bases and J gave up 4 bases, with 14 bases separating them. CDR3 length: 14 amino acids. The CDR3 DNA follows: TGCGCCAGCAGCCGACAGGTACTGGAGTACGAGCAGTACTTC. Amino acids: CASSRQVLEYEQYF.

The V call is TRBV5-6, the J call TRBJ2-1, with TRBD2 as a possible D gene (6 bases). CDR3 length: 16 residues. V dropped 6 bases and J dropped 2 bases, with 18 bases sitting between them. The germline CDR1 and CDR2 sequences are SGHDT and YYEEEE. The CDR3 region is CASTRSGTLTYNEQFF. The CDR3 nucleotides are TGTGCCAGCACCCGCTCCGGGACTCTCACCTACAATGAGCAGTTCTTC.

The CDR3 DNA sequence: TGTGCCAGCAGCTTGGGGGGACGAGGTGGCAGGATCTCCTACGAGCAGTACTTC. This encodes CASSLGGRGGRISYEQYF. The chain combines TRBV7-9 with TRBJ2-7; D is perhaps TRBD2 (6 bases). CDR1 and CDR2 from the germline V gene are SEHNR and FQNEAQ (reference sequence). This CDR3 comprises 18 residues. The V gene lost 3 bases and the J gene lost 0 bases, with 21 bases spanning the gap.

The genes are TRBV28 and TRBJ1-2, with 10 bases aligning to TRBD1. Germline assignment: CDR1 MDHEN and CDR2 SYDVKM. The CDR3 consists of 18 residues. V was clipped by 2 bases and J by 7 bases; unmatched bases: 16. CDR3 DNA sequence: TGTGCCAGCAGTTTAGACCTCTCCGGGACAGGGGCGGGCGGTGGCTACACCTTC. Protein: CASSLDLSGTGAGGGYTF.

This rearrangement joins TRBV2 to TRBJ2-3; perhaps TRBD1 as D (6 bases). V shed 0 bases and J shed 6 bases, with 22 bases lying between them. This CDR3 has 18 residues. CDR1 and CDR2 (germline): SNHLY, FYNNEI. The CDR3 reads CASSEAGTWDTLKDTQYF. In nucleotides, the CDR3 is TGTGCCAGCAGTGAAGCCGGGACGTGGGACACCCTAAAGGATACGCAGTATTTT.

This clone was seen a single time. The J gene is TRBJ1-1, the V gene TRBV6-1, with D perhaps TRBD1 (6 bases). Germline V gene lookup returns CDR1 MNHNS and CDR2 SASEGT. The CDR3 contains 13 residues. The ends were cut back, 6 bases at V and 4 bases at J, with 12 bases in the middle. The CDR3 sequence is CASSTGLGTEAFF. The CDR3 nucleotides are TGTGCCAGCAGCACAGGGTTGGGCACTGAAGCTTTCTTT.

The rearrangement uses TRBV28 and TRBJ1-5; tentative D call: TRBD1 (6 bases). The V gene's germline CDR1 is MDHEN and CDR2 SYDVKM. V dropped 5 bases and J dropped 3 bases, with 20 bases sitting between them. CDR3 length: 17 amino acids. The CDR3 nucleotides read TGTGCCAGCAGTGCCGCTTCGGCAGGGGCCTACAATCAGCCCCAGCATTTT. It specifies CASSAASAGAYNQPQHF.

This chain connects TRBV28 to TRBJ2-3; D perhaps matches TRBD1 (6 bases). The CDR3 loop spans 15 amino acids. Between the trimmed V and J ends, which lost 3 bases and 4 bases, there was a span of 14 bases. CDR1 is MDHEN and CDR2 is SYDVKM in the germline V gene. CDR3 coding DNA: TGTGCCAGCAGTTTCCTACAGGGTAGTGCAGATACGCAGTATTTT. Encoded protein: CASSFLQGSADTQYF.

V is TRBV7-7 and J is TRBJ1-4, with a possible D match to TRBD1 (6 bases). V dropped 3 bases and J dropped 7 bases, with 15 bases sitting between them. The germline V gene encodes CDR1 SSHAT and CDR2 FNYEAQ (reference sequence). CDR3 length: 15 amino acids. The CDR3 reads CASSLRGLKGEKLFF. The CDR3 DNA follows: TGTGCCAGCAGCTTGCGGGGGCTCAAGGGTGAAAAACTGTTTTTT.

The chain employs TRBV10-1 and TRBJ2-1; 10 bases align to TRBD2. In germline, CDR1 is WNHNN, CDR2 SYGVQD (reference sequence). V shed 8 bases and J 7 bases; nucleotides not matched to a gene: 8. The CDR3 extends over 14 amino acids. This chain's CDR3 is CASSLAGEENEQFF. Written as DNA, the CDR3 is TGCGCCAGCTCTCTAGCGGGGGAGGAAAATGAGCAGTTCTTC.

The rearrangement uses TRBV19 and TRBJ2-5; D might be TRBD1 (5 bases). The ends were cut back, 2 bases at V and 1 base at J, with 11 bases in the middle. From germline, CDR1 is LNHDA and CDR2 SQIVND (reference sequence). The CDR3 is 15 amino acids. The CDR3, as DNA: TGTGCCAGTAGTATACATCAGGGTCCCCAAGAGACCCAGTACTTC. Translating gives CASSIHQGPQETQYF.

The chain carries TRBV6-5 and TRBJ1-2; D not resolved. CDR1 is MNHEY and CDR2 is SVGAGI in the germline V gene. The CDR3 has 13 residues. Trimming took 10 bases from V and 8 from J, leaving 20 bases between them. CDR3 nucleotides: TGTGCCACCACGGGAGGCCCTAGGTCGGGCTACACCTTC. This translates into CATTGGPRSGYTF.

The chain joins TRBV18 to TRBJ2-1; D uncertain. Germline V CDR1 and CDR2: KGHSH, LQKENI. The CDR3 covers 16 residues. V was cut by 3 bases and J by 2 bases, with 14 bases left in between. DNA of the CDR3: TGTGCCAGCTCACCCCCAGCGCAGCCCACCTACAATGAGCAGTTCTTC. Its protein product is CASSPPAQPTYNEQFF.